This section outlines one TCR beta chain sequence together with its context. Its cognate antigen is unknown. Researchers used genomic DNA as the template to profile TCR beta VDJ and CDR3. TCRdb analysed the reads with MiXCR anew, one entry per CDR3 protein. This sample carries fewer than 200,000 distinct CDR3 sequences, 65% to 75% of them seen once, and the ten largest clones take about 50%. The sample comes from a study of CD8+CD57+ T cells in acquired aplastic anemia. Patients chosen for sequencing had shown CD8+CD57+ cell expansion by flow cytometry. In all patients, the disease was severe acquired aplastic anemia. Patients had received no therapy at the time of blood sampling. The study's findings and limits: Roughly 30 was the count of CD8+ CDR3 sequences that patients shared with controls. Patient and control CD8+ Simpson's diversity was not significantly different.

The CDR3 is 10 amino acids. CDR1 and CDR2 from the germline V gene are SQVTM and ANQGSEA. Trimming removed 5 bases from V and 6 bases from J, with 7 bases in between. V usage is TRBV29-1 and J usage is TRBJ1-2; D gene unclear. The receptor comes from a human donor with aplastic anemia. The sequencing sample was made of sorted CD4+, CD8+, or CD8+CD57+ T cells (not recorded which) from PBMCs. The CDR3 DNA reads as TGCAGCGTTATTCGGGATGGCTACACCTTC. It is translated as CSVIRDGYTF.